This entry describes one T cell receptor beta chain. The antigen remains undetermined. The sample originates from a study of PD-1 blockade in classical Hodgkin lymphoma. The overall study: Patients were infused with nivolumab 3 mg/kg every 2 weeks.

Points from the study as a whole: Newly diagnosed patients reportedly had lower baseline TCR diversity than healthy donors.

Patients all relapsed after autologous stem cell transplantation, and there was variation in brentuximab vedotin exposure. Using immunoSEQ multiplex PCR, the repertoire was profiled, and TCRdb retains in-frame clones only, with some absent. The sample records about 40,000 clones, almost 90% being singletons. The CDR3 is 19 residues long. Germline V CDR1 and CDR2: SGHTA, FQGTGA. The V end lost 3 bases, the J end lost 0 bases, and 24 bases lay between the germline ends. This sample comprised peripheral blood mononuclear cells (PBMCs), obtained before the second cycle of nivolumab. The chain combines TRBV7-3 with TRBJ2-7, with D perhaps matching TRBD2 (6 bases). This TCR was recovered from a human donor with classical Hodgkin lymphoma. Here the CDR3 reads CASSFRFDWVNGSSYEQYF. The CDR3 DNA reads TGTGCCAGCAGCTTCCGATTCGATTGGGTTAACGGGAGCTCCTACGAGCAGTACTTC. Full variable domain (rest looked up from reference TRBV7-3 and TRBJ2-7): GAGVSQTPSNKVTEKGKYVELRCDPISGHTALYWYRQSLGQGPEFLIYFQGTGAADDSGLPNDRFFAVRPEGSVSTLKIQRTERGDSAVYLCASSFRFDWVNGSSYEQYFGPGTRLTVT.